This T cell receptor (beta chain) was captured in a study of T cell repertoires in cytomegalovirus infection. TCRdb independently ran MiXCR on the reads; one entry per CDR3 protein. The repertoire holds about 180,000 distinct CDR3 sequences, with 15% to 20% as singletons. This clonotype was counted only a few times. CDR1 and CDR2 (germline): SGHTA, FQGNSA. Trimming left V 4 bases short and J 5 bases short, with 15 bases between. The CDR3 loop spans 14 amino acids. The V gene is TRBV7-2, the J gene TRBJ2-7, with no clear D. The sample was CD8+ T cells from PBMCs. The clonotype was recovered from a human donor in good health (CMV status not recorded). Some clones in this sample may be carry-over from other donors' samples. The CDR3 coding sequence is TGTGCCAGCAGCTATATCTTGGGTTTCGACGAGCAGTACTTC. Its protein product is CASSYILGFDEQYF.